This record concerns one T cell receptor beta chain sequence. Repertoires were generated with immunoSEQ multiplex PCR, while TCRdb's copy carries only in-frame clones and drops some. This table has 450,000 to 650,000 clones, 75% to 80% appearing once. This sample is part of a study of shared T cell receptors in the human thymus. This CDR3 has 15 residues. Germline V gene data show CDR1 as SGHAT and CDR2 as FQNNGV. The junction had 9 bases not matched to a gene; V was cut back by 5 bases and J by 5 bases. A further study also used this sample, focusing on human thymus T cells. That study reports: Blood and thymic repertoires both appeared biased in V and J gene usage.

The receptor was isolated from a boy in the first two years of life with a congenital heart defect. The J gene is TRBJ2-3, the V gene TRBV11-2; 8 positions agree with TRBD2. Sample: thymocytes. The CDR3, as DNA: TGTGCCAGCAGCGGGGGAGCGGGAGAACAAGATACGCAGTATTTT. Residues: CASSGGAGEQDTQYF. The whole variable domain, remainder taken from reference TRBV11-2 and TRBJ2-3, is EAGVAQSPRYKIIEKRQSVAFWCNPISGHATLYWYQQILGQGPKLLIQFQNNGVVDDSQLPKDRFSAERLKGVDSTLKIQPAKLEDSAVYLCASSGGAGEQDTQYFGPGTRLTVL.